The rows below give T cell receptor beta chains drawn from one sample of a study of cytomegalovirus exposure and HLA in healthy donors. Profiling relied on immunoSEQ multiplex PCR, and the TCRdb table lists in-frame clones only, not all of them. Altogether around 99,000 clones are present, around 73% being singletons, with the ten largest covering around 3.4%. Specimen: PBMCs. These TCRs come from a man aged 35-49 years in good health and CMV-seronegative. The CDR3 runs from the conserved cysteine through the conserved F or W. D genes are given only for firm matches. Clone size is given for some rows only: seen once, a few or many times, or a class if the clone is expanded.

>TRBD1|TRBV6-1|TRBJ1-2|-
TGTGCCAGCAGTGAGGACAGGGGAGCTAACTATGGCTACACCTTC
CASSEDRGANYGYTF
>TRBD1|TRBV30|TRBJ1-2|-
TGTGCCTGGAATCCGGGACAGGGGACCCATGGCTACACCTTC
CAWNPGQGTHGYTF
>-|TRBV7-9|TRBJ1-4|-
TGTGCCAGCAGCTTAGGGGGCGAAAAACTGTTTTTT
CASSLGGEKLFF
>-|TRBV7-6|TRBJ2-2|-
TGTGCCAGCAGTACGGGAATCACCGAGGAGCTGTTTTTT
CASSTGITEELFF
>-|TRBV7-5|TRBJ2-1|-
TGTGTCAGAAGCTTAGTTAAGCGGGCGATCTACAATGAGCAGTTCTTC
CVRSLVKRAIYNEQFF
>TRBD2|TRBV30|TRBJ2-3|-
TGTGCCTGGGAACCCGGGGGGTTCACAGATACGCAGTATTTT
CAWEPGGFTDTQYF
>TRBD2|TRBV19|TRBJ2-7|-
TGTGCCAGTAGTATTGCCACGGGAGGTTCCTACGAGCAGTACTTC
CASSIATGGSYEQYF
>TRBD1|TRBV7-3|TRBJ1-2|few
TGTGCCAGCAGCCCCGGGACAGCAAACTATGGCTACACCTTC
CASSPGTANYGYTF
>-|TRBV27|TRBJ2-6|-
TGTGCCAGCAGTTTAGGGCTTGGGGCCAACGTCCTGACTTTC
CASSLGLGANVLTF
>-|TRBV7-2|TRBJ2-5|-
TGTGCCAGCAGCTTAAGCAACCGAAAAGAGACCCAGTACTTC
CASSLSNRKETQYF
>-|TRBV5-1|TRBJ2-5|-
TGCGCCAGCAGCCTGGGGACTTTTCAAGAGACCCAGTACTTC
CASSLGTFQETQYF
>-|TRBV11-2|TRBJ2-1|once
TGTGCCAGCAGCTTCGGTAACATCCGAGGCGATGAGCAGTTCTTC
CASSFGNIRGDEQFF
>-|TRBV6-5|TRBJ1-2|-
TGTGCCAGCAGGCGGGACCAAGCTAACTATGGCTACACCTTC
CASRRDQANYGYTF
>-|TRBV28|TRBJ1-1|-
TGTGCCAGCGCGCTTCTAGGGGCAGGGCTCATGAACACTGAAGCTTTCTTT
CASALLGAGLMNTEAFF
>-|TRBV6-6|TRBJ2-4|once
TGTGCCAGCAGTTATTCATACCGGGGAGCCAAAAACATTCAGTACTTC
CASSYSYRGAKNIQYF
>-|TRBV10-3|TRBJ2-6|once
TGTGCCATCAGTGGCTTAGAGGACAGCTTAAGCTCTGGGGCCAACGTCCTGACTTTC
CAISGLEDSLSSGANVLTF
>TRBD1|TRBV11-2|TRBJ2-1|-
TGTGCCAGCAGCTCGCGGACAGGGGGCTACAATGAGCAGTTCTTC
CASSSRTGGYNEQFF
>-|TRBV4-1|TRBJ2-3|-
TGCGCCAGCAGCCAAGTTCAGGTCGGGAGAGGTTCAGATACGCAGTATTTT
CASSQVQVGRGSDTQYF
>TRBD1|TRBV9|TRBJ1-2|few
TGTGCCAGCAGCCCCACCGGGACAGGCTTCTATGGCTACACCTTC
CASSPTGTGFYGYTF
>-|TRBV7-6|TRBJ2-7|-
TGTGCCAGCAGCTTACGGGATCCGGGTGAGCAGTACTTC
CASSLRDPGEQYF
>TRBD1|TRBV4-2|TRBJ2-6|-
TGTGCCAGCAGCCAAGGCGGTTCGAGGGGGCCCGGGGCCAACGTCCTGACTTTC
CASSQGGSRGPGANVLTF
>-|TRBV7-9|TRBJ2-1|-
TGTGCCAGCAGCTTAAGTAGGGGGTACAATGAGCAGTTCTTC
CASSLSRGYNEQFF
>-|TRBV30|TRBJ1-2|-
TGTGCCTGGGGGCGTACCTATGGCTACACCTTC
CAWGRTYGYTF
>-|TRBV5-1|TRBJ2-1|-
TGCGCCAGCAGCTTGGACGTAGCCCGCAATGAGCAGTTCTTC
CASSLDVARNEQFF
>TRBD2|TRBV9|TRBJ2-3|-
TGTGCCAGCAGCGTAGAGGCTAGCGGGCCTGGGGATACGCAGTATTTT
CASSVEASGPGDTQYF
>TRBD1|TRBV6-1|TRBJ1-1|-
TGTGCCAGCAGTCCCTACCACCCGGGACAGAGTGAAGCTTTCTTT
CASSPYHPGQSEAFF
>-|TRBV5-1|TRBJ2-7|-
TGCGCCAGCAGCTTGGCCGCAGGGAGGTACGAGCAGTACTTC
CASSLAAGRYEQYF
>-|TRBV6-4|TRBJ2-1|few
TGTGCCAGCAGTGACGTCGGCGGGGGCCACAATGAGCAGTTCTTC
CASSDVGGGHNEQFF
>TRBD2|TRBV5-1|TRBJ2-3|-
TGCGCCAGCAGCGTCCCACTAGCGGGGGGGCGGAATACGCAGTATTTT
CASSVPLAGGRNTQYF
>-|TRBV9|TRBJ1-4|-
TGTGCCAGCAGCGTAGGGGGCTTTAATGAAAAACTGTTTTTT
CASSVGGFNEKLFF
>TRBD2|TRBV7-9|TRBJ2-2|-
TGTGCCAGCAGCTCCCCTAGCGGAACCCGCACCGGGGAGCTGTTTTTT
CASSSPSGTRTGELFF
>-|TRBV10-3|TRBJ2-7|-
TGTGCCATCAGCCCCGGTGGAGACTACGAGCAGTACTTC
CAISPGGDYEQYF
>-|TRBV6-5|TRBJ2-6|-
TGTGCCAGCAGTTACTCGGCATCTGGGGCCAACGTCCTGACTTTC
CASSYSASGANVLTF
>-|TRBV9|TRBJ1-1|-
TGTGCCAGCAGCGTACAGGGCAACACTGAAGCTTTCTTT
CASSVQGNTEAFF
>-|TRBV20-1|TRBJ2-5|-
TGCAGTCCGACGGGAGAGACCCAGTACTTC
CSPTGETQYF
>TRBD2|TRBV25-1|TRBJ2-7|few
TGTGCCAGCAGTGAATCTGATAGCGGGAGAACGGGCTCCTACGAGCAGTACTTC
CASSESDSGRTGSYEQYF
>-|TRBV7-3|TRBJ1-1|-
TGTGCCAGCAGCTTAACGGCGGGGCACACTGAAGCTTTCTTT
CASSLTAGHTEAFF
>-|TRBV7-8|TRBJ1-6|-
TGTGCCAGCAGCTTAGACGTGGGGGGGGCGAGCTCCTATAATTCACCCCTCCACTTT
CASSLDVGGASSYNSPLHF
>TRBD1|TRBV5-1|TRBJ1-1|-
TGCGCCAGCAGCTCGCGACAGGGGATGGGCACTGAAGCTTTCTTT
CASSSRQGMGTEAFF
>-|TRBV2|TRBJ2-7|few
TGTGCCAGCAGTCCGAGGAGCTCCTACGAGCAGTACTTC
CASSPRSSYEQYF
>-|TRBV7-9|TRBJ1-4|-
TGTGCCAGCAGCACTATTCAAGGAAAACTGTTTTTT
CASSTIQGKLFF
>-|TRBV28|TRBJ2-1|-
TGTGCCAGCAGCAGTAGCGGGACAGCCTCCTACAATGAGCAGTTCTTC
CASSSSGTASYNEQFF
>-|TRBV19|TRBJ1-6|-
TGTGCCAGTACCCCTACGGGAAGCTCCTATAATTCGCCCCTCCACTTT
CASTPTGSSYNSPLHF
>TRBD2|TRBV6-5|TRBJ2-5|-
TGTGCCAGCAGCCTGACTAGCGGGGGGGCAGAGACCCAGTACTTC
CASSLTSGGAETQYF
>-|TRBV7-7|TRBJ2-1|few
TGTGCCAGCAGCTTGTGGACCCTCGGGACATCTAATGAGCAGTTCTTC
CASSLWTLGTSNEQFF
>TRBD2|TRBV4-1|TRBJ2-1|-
TGCGCCAGCAGCCAAGATTTGCGGGGGGCCCAGAGCTCCTACAATGAGCAGTTCTTC
CASSQDLRGAQSSYNEQFF
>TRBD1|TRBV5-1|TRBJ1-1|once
TGCGCCAGCACCCGGGACAGGGGCCAAACTGAAGCTTTCTTT
CASTRDRGQTEAFF
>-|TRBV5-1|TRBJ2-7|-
TGCGCCAGCAGCTTGGACGGAGGAACCTACGAGCAGTACTTC
CASSLDGGTYEQYF
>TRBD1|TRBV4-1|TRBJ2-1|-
TGCGCCAGCAGCCCCGGACAGGGGGCAAGAAATGAGCAGTTCTTC
CASSPGQGARNEQFF
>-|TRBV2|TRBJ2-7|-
TGTGCCAGCAGTGGGGCCCTATTGAACTCCTACGAGCAGTACTTC
CASSGALLNSYEQYF
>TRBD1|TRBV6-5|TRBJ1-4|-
TGTGCCAGTGGACCAGGGACAGGGAGGGAAAAACTGTTTTTT
CASGPGTGREKLFF
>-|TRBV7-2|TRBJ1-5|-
TGTGCCAGCAGGGACGGGGTTTGGGGCAATCAGCCCCAGCATTTT
CASRDGVWGNQPQHF
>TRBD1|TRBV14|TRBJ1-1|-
TGTGCCAGCAGTCCGACAGGGTTTCAAGCTTTCTTT
CASSPTGFQAFF
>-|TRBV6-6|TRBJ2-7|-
TGTGCCAGCAGTAGAGAAGGAGCCTACGAGCAGTACTTC
CASSREGAYEQYF
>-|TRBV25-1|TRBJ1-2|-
TGTGCCAGCGTCCCGACAGATCATAGCGGCTACACCTTC
CASVPTDHSGYTF
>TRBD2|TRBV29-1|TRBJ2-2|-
TGCAGCGTTTCTGTAGCGGGGGGCCCCGGGGAGCTGTTTTTT
CSVSVAGGPGELFF